This T cell receptor beta chain was obtained from a study of T cells in localized non-small cell lung cancer. Measured with immunoSEQ multiplex PCR; TCRdb has only the in-frame clones, and not every one. The sample has about 2,200 clones, less than 40% seen once. V trimming: 6 bases; J trimming: 4 bases; junction bases outside the gene matches: 3. Germline values: CDR1 SQVTM, CDR2 ANQGSEA. The CDR3 has 12 amino acids. This clone was counted a few times. The V call is TRBV29-1, the J call TRBJ2-7; 10 bases map to TRBD2. This specimen consisted of normal lung tissue next to the tumor, obtained before any cancer treatment. This TCR derives from a female donor over 55 with stage I squamous cell lung carcinoma. In nucleotides, the CDR3 is TGCAGCGTCTCGGGACTAGCGTACGAGCAGTACTTC. Its translation is CSVSGLAYEQYF.